This passage covers 19 T cell receptor beta chains from one sample sequenced in a study of T cell responses to AZD1222 COVID-19 vaccine. Clones were read by immunoSEQ multiplex PCR, and TCRdb kept only the in-frame ones, dropping some. The table lists fewer than 200,000 clones, around 90% of them singletons, with 3.6% in the top ten. The source was peripheral blood, collected 28 days after the second dose of the MenACWY control vaccine. Receptors were obtained from an adult who received the MenACWY meningococcal vaccine as a control.

This chain links TRBV11-1 with TRBJ1-3; D remains ambiguous. This CDR3 contains 15 residues. CDR1 SGHAT and CDR2 FQDESV come from the germline V gene (reference sequence). The V end lost 6 bases, the J end lost 1 base, and 13 bases lay between the germline ends. The CDR3 protein is CASRPRIQSGNTIYF. The CDR3 nucleotides read TGTGCCAGCAGGCCACGAATCCAATCTGGAAACACCATATATTTT. The full variable domain, with the rest looked up from reference TRBV11-1 and TRBJ1-3, is EAEVAQSPRYKITEKSQAVAFWCDPISGHATLYWYRQILGQGPELLVQFQDESVVDDSQLPKDRFSAERLKGVDSTLKIQPAELGDSAMYLCASRPRIQSGNTIYFGEGSWLTVV.

This clone has only one observation. This chain connects TRBV9 to TRBJ2-7; D is ambiguous. V was trimmed by 0 bases and J by 0 bases, leaving 7 bases between them. Per germline, CDR1 SGDLS and CDR2 YYNGEE. This CDR3 region has 14 residues. The CDR3 reads CASSVDLSSYEQYF. In DNA, the CDR3 is TGTGCCAGCAGCGTAGACCTGAGCTCCTACGAGCAGTACTTC.

The V call is TRBV2, the J call TRBJ2-2; 7 nucleotides line up with TRBD1. This CDR3 is 14 amino acids long. The V and J ends lost 8 bases and 0 bases, in that order; junction bases with no gene match: 3. CDR1 and CDR2 from the germline V gene are SNHLY and FYNNEI. The CDR3 region is CASQGTANTGELFF. The DNA of the CDR3 is TGTGCCAGCCAAGGGACAGCGAACACCGGGGAGCTGTTTTTT.

The V and J genes are TRBV19 and TRBJ1-1; TRBD1 aligns across 11 bases. The V segment lost 3 bases and the J segment 2 bases; nucleotides outside the gene matches: 11. Germline V lookup: CDR1 LNHDA, CDR2 SQIVND (reference sequence). The CDR3 is made up of 18 amino acids. Written as DNA, the CDR3 is TGTGCCAGTAGTATTTCCTCGGGACAGGGGGGTCTTAACACTGAAGCTTTCTTT. This translates into CASSISSGQGGLNTEAFF.

The chain couples TRBV10-3 to TRBJ1-3; 7 bases align to TRBD1. The trim removed 7 bases at V and 4 bases at J, leaving 4 bases unmatched. CDR1 and CDR2 (germline): ENHRY, SYGVKD. The length of the CDR3 is 13 residues. As DNA, the CDR3 is TGTGCCATCACTTTGGGACAGGGAAACACCATATATTTT. This translates into CAITLGQGNTIYF.

The CDR3 region is CASSQREQGAGGETQYF. The CDR3 DNA sequence: TGTGCCAGCAGCCAAAGGGAACAGGGGGCAGGCGGAGAGACCCAGTACTTC. The chain recombines TRBV4-2 with TRBJ2-5; 9 bases align to TRBD1. The CDR3 loop spans 17 amino acids. V was clipped by 2 bases and J by 4 bases; unmatched bases: 11. Germline values: CDR1 LGHNA, CDR2 YNFKEQ.

The chain links TRBV5-1 to TRBJ1-3; no reliable D call. Germline V gene lookup returns CDR1 SGHRS and CDR2 YFSETQ. The CDR3 extends over 14 amino acids. The V gene lost 0 bases and the J gene lost 4 bases, with 8 bases spanning the gap. CDR3 nucleotide sequence: TGCGCCAGCAGCTTGGAAGGGCACGGAAACACCATATATTTT. It codes for CASSLEGHGNTIYF. The full variable domain, in which reference TRBV5-1 and TRBJ1-3 provide the parts outside the CDR3, is KAGVTQTPRYLIKTRGQQVTLSCSPISGHRSVSWYQQTPGQGLQFLFEYFSETQRNKGNFPGRFSGRQFSNSRSEMNVSTLELGDSALYLCASSLEGHGNTIYFGEGSWLTVV.

The rearrangement uses TRBV18 and TRBJ2-6; 7 bases are shared with TRBD1. Germline trimming cut 3 bases from V and 0 bases from J; bases unmatched to any gene: 8. The CDR3 extends over 18 amino acids. Germline loops: CDR1 KGHSH, CDR2 LQKENI. The CDR3 region is CASSPRGQSYSGANVLTF. CDR3 coding DNA: TGTGCCAGCTCACCCCGGGGACAGTCATACTCTGGGGCCAACGTCCTGACTTTC.

J is TRBJ1-6 and V is TRBV30, with D unresolved. Trimming pared 5 bases from V and 0 bases from J, leaving 14 bases between. Germline V CDR1 and CDR2: GTSNPN, SVGIG (reference sequence). This CDR3 has 16 residues. DNA for the CDR3: TGTGCCTGGGGGAGGGCAAGTCTCTCCTATAATTCACCCCTCCACTTT. Translated, it gives CAWGRASLSYNSPLHF.

The CDR3 sequence is CASSVLLGTGELFF. Written as DNA, the CDR3 is TGTGCCAGCAGTGTGCTCCTCGGCACCGGGGAGCTGTTTTTT. The chain combines TRBV2 with TRBJ2-2; D uncertain. V lost 4 bases and J lost 4, with 10 bases in between. CDR1 is SNHLY, CDR2 FYNNEI, per germline. The CDR3 runs to 14 residues.

V gene TRBV29-1 combines with J gene TRBJ2-7; D is unresolved. Trimming took 7 bases from V and 0 from J, leaving 10 bases between them. The CDR3 extends over 12 amino acids. Germline V gives CDR1 SQVTM, CDR2 ANQGSEA. CDR3 nucleotide sequence: TGCAGCGCCGGACGGACCTCCTACGAGCAGTACTTC. This codes for CSAGRTSYEQYF.

J is TRBJ2-1 and V is TRBV30; a possible D gene is TRBD1 (5 bases). Trimming took off 5 bases at V and 13 bases at J, with 18 bases between the two ends. Germline assignment: CDR1 GTSNPN and CDR2 SVGIG (reference sequence). The CDR3 has 12 residues. The CDR3 nucleotides read TGTGCCTGGGGTAGGGGCAGGCAGGAACAGTTCTTC. It translates to CAWGRGRQEQFF.

The genes are TRBV7-2 and TRBJ2-5, with 10 bases aligning to TRBD1. The CDR3 has 16 amino acids. The germline CDR1 and CDR2 sequences are SGHTA and FQGNSA. V lost 5 bases and J lost 2; bases outside the gene matches: 8. CDR3 in amino acids: CASSPNLGQGQETQYF. The CDR3 region has the DNA TGTGCCAGCAGCCCCAACCTGGGACAGGGGCAAGAGACCCAGTACTTC.

The chain links TRBV9 to TRBJ1-4; D is perhaps TRBD1 (5 bases). Per germline, CDR1 SGDLS and CDR2 YYNGEE. V was clipped by 3 bases and J by 9 bases, with 21 bases between them. The CDR3 covers 16 residues. The CDR3 DNA reads as TGTGCCAGCAGCGATTCATCCCGGGACCCCCCGAAAAAACTGTTTTTT. Its protein product is CASSDSSRDPPKKLFF. Looking up the rest from reference TRBV9 and TRBJ1-4 gives the full variable domain: DSGVTQTPKHLITATGQRVTLRCSPRSGDLSVYWYQQSLDQGLQFLIQYYNGEERAKGNILERFSAQQFPDLHSELNLSSLELGDSALYFCASSDSSRDPPKKLFFGSGTQLSVL.

The chain employs TRBV29-1 and TRBJ2-7, with a weak D call TRBD2 (6 bases). V gave up 2 bases and J gave up 2 bases, with 10 bases separating them. The CDR3 has 13 residues. The germline V gene has CDR1 SQVTM and CDR2 ANQGSEA. Written as DNA, the CDR3 is TGCAGCGTTGAACCCCCGGGGGCCTACGAGCAGTACTTC. Amino acid sequence: CSVEPPGAYEQYF.

The V and J genes are TRBV5-4 and TRBJ1-2; D ambiguous. The V gene's germline CDR1 is SGHNT and CDR2 YYREEE (reference sequence). The length of the CDR3 is 11 residues. V was trimmed by 1 base and J by 14 bases, leaving 12 bases between them. The CDR3 here is CASSLSNILTF. The CDR3 DNA is TGTGCCAGCAGCTTGAGTAACATCTTGACCTTC.

The gene calls are TRBV27 and TRBJ1-2, with D perhaps matching TRBD1 (5 bases). Trimming cost V 5 bases and J 0 bases, with 10 bases left between them. CDR3 length: 14 residues. Looked up from germline, CDR1 is MNHEY and CDR2 is SMNVEV (reference sequence). The chain's CDR3 is CASSRQRTNYGYTF. The CDR3 bases are TGTGCCAGCAGTCGACAGCGAACTAACTATGGCTACACCTTC.

The chain joins TRBV19 to TRBJ1-5, with 7 bases matching TRBD1. Germline V lookup: CDR1 LNHDA, CDR2 SQIVND (reference sequence). J was trimmed by 5 bases and V by 5 bases; bases with no gene match: 3. There are 13 residues in the CDR3. This CDR3 reads CASSDRVDQPQHF. The CDR3 DNA reads as TGTGCCAGTAGTGACAGGGTAGATCAGCCCCAGCATTTT. Filled out from reference TRBV19 and TRBJ1-5, the complete variable domain reads DGGITQSPKYLFRKEGQNVTLSCEQNLNHDAMYWYRQDPGQGLRLIYYSQIVNDFQKGDIAEGYSVSREKKESFPLTVTSAQKNPTAFYLCASSDRVDQPQHFGDGTRLSIL.

The V call is TRBV6-5, the J call TRBJ1-5, with D possibly being TRBD1 (5 bases). With 6 bases removed from V and 7 bases from J, the gap between germline ends came to 13 bases. The CDR3 totals 13 residues. CDR1 and CDR2 from the germline V gene are MNHEY and SVGAGI. CDR3 protein: CASRPPGFQPQHF. Here the CDR3 DNA reads TGTGCCAGCAGACCACCAGGGTTCCAGCCCCAGCATTTT.